The clone carrying this TCR beta chain was recorded a few times. Its specificity is not known. This sample stems from a study of beta chain features in type 1 diabetes. Study-wide results and caveats: Still unanswered here is whether HLA type influences TCRB rearrangement.

All of the isolated RNA was reverse transcribed, so expressed TCRB transcripts were sequenced. Clones were sequenced by immunoSEQ multiplex PCR, and TCRdb holds only the in-frame ones, with some missing. The sample carries 200,000 to 250,000 clones, around 9.9% recorded once. CDR3 length equals 14 residues. Germline values: CDR1 ENHRY, CDR2 SYGVKD. Between the trimmed V and J ends, which lost 4 bases and 2 bases, there was a span of 9 bases. The sequence was obtained from a young man in good health. This chain joins TRBV10-3 and TRBJ2-1; D unresolved. Sequenced material: central memory CD4+ T cells from blood. In DNA, the CDR3 is TGTGCCATCAGTGGGTCCGCCCCCTACAATGAGCAGTTCTTC. Encoded protein: CAISGSAPYNEQFF.